The 28 T cell receptor beta chains listed next were all sequenced from one sample in a study of beta chain features in type 1 diabetes. Expressed TCRB transcripts got sequenced, as all isolated RNA was reverse transcribed. TCRdb's copy holds only in-frame clones and misses some; the assay was immunoSEQ multiplex PCR. The table lists 680,000 or so clones, about 14% of them singletons. Sample: naive CD4+ T cells from blood. The receptors were gathered from a man aged 18 to 35 in good health.

A few counts support this clone. The V call is TRBV27, the J call TRBJ2-7, with a possible D match to TRBD2 (6 bases). Per the germline V gene, CDR1 is MNHEY and CDR2 is SMNVEV (reference sequence). The V gene lost 0 bases and the J gene lost 3 bases, with 18 bases spanning the gap. This CDR3 is built from 17 residues. CDR3 coding DNA: TGTGCCAGCAGTTTATCGCCGCGGGATGCCAGGCGCTACGAGCAGTACTTC. It encodes CASSLSPRDARRYEQYF.

This CDR3 is CASSNLRGAMNTEAFF. In DNA, the CDR3 is TGTGCCAGCTCGAACCTCCGCGGGGCTATGAACACTGAAGCTTTCTTT. J is TRBJ1-1 and V is TRBV18; D may be TRBD1 (5 bases). The ends were cut back, 6 bases at V and 0 bases at J, with 17 bases in the middle. Germline V gives CDR1 KGHSH, CDR2 LQKENI. The CDR3 has 16 amino acids.

V and J are TRBV5-4 and TRBJ2-5, with 7 bases aligning to TRBD2. The germline V gene encodes CDR1 SGHNT and CDR2 YYREEE (reference sequence). The CDR3 has 15 residues. Trimming took 8 bases from V and 5 from J; bases not matched to a gene: 15. CDR3 nucleotide sequence: TGTGCCAGTTCCTCCGGCGGGAGCCTGGACGAGACCCAGTACTTC. Protein product: CASSSGGSLDETQYF.

With regard to this clone: This specimen includes other DNA sequences encoding the same CDR3. This chain connects TRBV6-5 to TRBJ2-7; D tentatively reads TRBD1 or TRBD2 (5 bases each). CDR3 length equals 14 residues. CDR1 MNHEY and CDR2 SVGAGI come from the germline V gene. V dropped 0 bases and J dropped 2 bases, with 8 bases sitting between them. CDR3 in DNA: TGTGCCAGCAGTTACTCCCGGGGCACCTACGAGCAGTACTTC. It encodes CASSYSRGTYEQYF.

This chain connects TRBV7-2 to TRBJ2-7; D perhaps matches TRBD1 (6 bases). This CDR3 spans 14 amino acids. Deletions cut 4 bases from V and 6 bases from J, with 16 bases between. Germline lookup yields CDR1 SGHTA and CDR2 FQGNSA. CDR3 protein: CASSSVWGQLEQYF. The CDR3 DNA is TGTGCCAGCAGCTCCGTATGGGGACAACTCGAGCAGTACTTC.

This clone was detected only a few times. The chain carries TRBV29-1 and TRBJ2-1; 7 bases fit TRBD2. V gave up 5 bases and J gave up 1 base; unmatched junction bases: 11. CDR1 is SQVTM and CDR2 is ANQGSEA in the germline V gene. The CDR3 contains 16 residues. CDR3 sequence reads: CSVQTRASGSYNEQFF. The CDR3 DNA is TGCAGCGTTCAAACGAGGGCTAGCGGTTCCTACAATGAGCAGTTCTTC.

This clone was detected a few times. The V and J genes are TRBV6-6 and TRBJ2-2; D remains ambiguous. Trimming left V 6 bases short and J 5 bases short, with 4 bases between. The CDR3 has 11 amino acids. Germline CDR1 MNHNY, CDR2 SVGAGI (reference sequence). CDR3 DNA sequence: TGTGCCAGCAGCCGGACCGGGGAGCTGTTTTTT. Translated, it gives CASSRTGELFF.

The chain joins TRBV10-3 to TRBJ2-5; TRBD1 matches at 8 bases. Per germline, CDR1 ENHRY and CDR2 SYGVKD. The CDR3 runs 14 residues. The V segment lost 6 bases and the J segment 2 bases; nucleotides outside the gene matches: 5. The chain's CDR3 is CAISRDRKQETQYF. CDR3 DNA: TGTGCCATCAGCAGGGACAGGAAGCAAGAGACCCAGTACTTC.

There are a few counts of this clone. The chain employs TRBV7-6 and TRBJ1-5, with D perhaps matching TRBD1 (6 bases). This CDR3 is 15 amino acids long. The germline CDR1 and CDR2 sequences are SGHVS and FNYEAQ. Trimming removed 0 bases from V and 1 base from J, with 7 bases in between. The CDR3 DNA reads as TGTGCCAGCAGCTTAGCCCAGGGGAGCAATCAGCCCCAGCATTTT. Amino acid sequence: CASSLAQGSNQPQHF.

This clone has just a few counts. This chain joins TRBV7-2 and TRBJ1-4; D unclear. The germline V gene encodes CDR1 SGHTA and CDR2 FQGNSA. Between the trimmed V and J ends, which lost 3 bases and 4 bases, there was a span of 12 bases. This CDR3 has 15 residues. The CDR3 bases are TGTGCCAGCAGCTTGAAGGCAGGCTTTAATGAAAAACTGTTTTTT. Its protein is CASSLKAGFNEKLFF.

Only a few counts were recorded for this clone. The chain employs TRBV27 and TRBJ2-3; 9 nucleotides align to TRBD2. The germline V gene encodes CDR1 MNHEY and CDR2 SMNVEV (reference sequence). V was pared by 6 bases and J by 2 bases, with 6 bases of the junction left unmatched. The CDR3 totals 15 residues. The CDR3: CASSRLAAPTDTQYF. DNA for the CDR3: TGTGCCAGCAGCCGACTAGCGGCACCCACAGATACGCAGTATTTT.

This clone was seen a handful of times. The chain joins TRBV12-5 to TRBJ1-4, with no clear D. The germline V and J ends were trimmed by 5 bases and 0 bases, with 10 bases remaining between them. This CDR3 comprises 15 residues. Germline-derived CDR1 and CDR2 are LGHNT and FRNRAP. CDR3 nucleotide sequence: TGTGCTAGTGGTATCAGATTTGCAACTAATGAAAAACTGTTTTTT. It codes for CASGIRFATNEKLFF. Full variable domain (remainder filled in from reference TRBV12-5 and TRBJ1-4): DARVTQTPRHKVTEMGQEVTMRCQPILGHNTVFWYRQTMMQGLELLAYFRNRAPLDDSGMPKDRFSAEMPDATLATLKIQPSEPRDSAVYFCASGIRFATNEKLFFGSGTQLSVL.

This chain connects TRBV6-6 to TRBJ2-2; D remains ambiguous. Germline loops: CDR1 MNHNY, CDR2 SVGAGI (reference sequence). The CDR3 is 13 residues long. V was shortened by 6 bases and J by 7 bases, with 12 bases between the two germline ends. In DNA form, the CDR3 reads TGTGCCAGCAGGAAGACACGAAGCGGGGAGCTGTTTTTT. This encodes CASRKTRSGELFF.

The chain couples TRBV9 to TRBJ2-1, with 8 bases aligning to TRBD2. Germline CDR1 is SGDLS and CDR2 is YYNGEE. The CDR3 loop spans 16 amino acids. V lost 0 bases to trimming and J lost 3 bases; unmatched junction nucleotides: 5. The chain's CDR3 is CASSVDSGRVYNEQFF. The CDR3 DNA follows: TGTGCCAGCAGCGTAGATTCCGGGAGGGTCTACAATGAGCAGTTCTTC.

This clone was observed a few times. The chain couples TRBV5-4 to TRBJ1-6, with TRBD1 matching 7 bases. This CDR3 is 15 amino acids long. Germline lookup yields CDR1 SGHNT and CDR2 YYREEE (reference sequence). The V and J ends lost 0 bases and 13 bases, in that order; junction bases with no gene match: 10. In DNA form, the CDR3 reads TGTGCCAGCAGCTTGGCCCCGGGACAGTCACCGCCCCTCCACTTT. Protein: CASSLAPGQSPPLHF.

The sample holds a few counts of this clone. Other DNA sequences of this sample code for an identical CDR3. The V gene is TRBV29-1, the J gene TRBJ2-7; D is ambiguous. This CDR3 comprises 12 residues. CDR1 SQVTM and CDR2 ANQGSEA come from the germline V gene. V dropped 4 bases and J dropped 3 bases, with 10 bases sitting between them. The CDR3 DNA is TGCAGCGTTGGTCAGGCGAGCTACGAGCAGTACTTC. Its protein product is CSVGQASYEQYF.

This clone showed up just a few times. The chain employs TRBV28 and TRBJ2-1; weak D call: TRBD1 (5 bases). The V gene lost 6 bases and the J gene lost 4 bases, with 16 bases spanning the gap. Looked up from germline, CDR1 is MDHEN and CDR2 is SYDVKM. The CDR3 is 15 residues long. The CDR3 loop reads CASSSLRQKYNEQFF. In nucleotides, the CDR3 is TGTGCCAGCAGCTCCCTGAGACAGAAATACAATGAGCAGTTCTTC.

This clone was found a few times. The chain has TRBV9 and TRBJ2-7; maybe TRBD1 (5 bases). The V end lost 4 bases, the J end lost 1 base, and 12 bases lay between the germline ends. CDR1 and CDR2 from the germline V gene are SGDLS and YYNGEE. CDR3 length equals 14 residues. This CDR3 is CASSPQGKSYEQYF. The CDR3, as DNA: TGTGCCAGCAGCCCTCAGGGAAAATCCTACGAGCAGTACTTC.

The table lists this clone with a few counts. J is TRBJ2-7 and V is TRBV6-6; D remains unclear. With 3 bases removed from V and 2 bases from J, the gap between germline ends came to 8 bases. The CDR3 sequence is 13 residues long. Germline V lookup: CDR1 MNHNY, CDR2 SVGAGI (reference sequence). The CDR3 DNA reads as TGTGCCAGCAGTTATGGGCCTACCTACGAGCAGTACTTC. Its protein is CASSYGPTYEQYF.

A few counts support this clone. V is TRBV9 and J is TRBJ1-2; D is unclear. V lost 2 bases and J 2 bases, leaving 4 bases between the germline ends. Germline lookup yields CDR1 SGDLS and CDR2 YYNGEE. This CDR3 comprises 12 residues. CDR3 in DNA: TGTGCCAGCAGCGTGCACAACTATGGCTACACCTTC. It specifies CASSVHNYGYTF. Looking up the rest from reference TRBV9 and TRBJ1-2 gives the full variable domain: DSGVTQTPKHLITATGQRVTLRCSPRSGDLSVYWYQQSLDQGLQFLIQYYNGEERAKGNILERFSAQQFPDLHSELNLSSLELGDSALYFCASSVHNYGYTFGSGTRLTVV.

V and J are TRBV28 and TRBJ2-6; D is undetermined. The ends were cut back, 2 bases at V and 0 bases at J, with 5 bases in the middle. Germline V lookup: CDR1 MDHEN, CDR2 SYDVKM. The CDR3 runs 15 residues. CDR3 sequence (DNA): TGTGCCAGCAGTTTAGCGGTCTCTGGGGCCAACGTCCTGACTTTC. This codes for CASSLAVSGANVLTF. Complete variable domain (other parts from reference TRBV28 and TRBJ2-6): DVKVTQSSRYLVKRTGEKVFLECVQDMDHENMFWYRQDPGLGLRLIYFSYDVKMKEKGDIPEGYSVSREKKERFSLILESASTNQTSMYLCASSLAVSGANVLTFGAGSRLTVL.

This clone came up a few times. The rearrangement joins TRBV7-3 to TRBJ1-3, with a weak D call TRBD1 (5 bases). This CDR3 is built from 15 residues. V shed 2 bases and J shed 2 bases, with 10 bases lying between them. Per the germline V gene, CDR1 is SGHTA and CDR2 is FQGTGA. CDR3 bases: TGTGCCAGCAGCTTACAGGGATTTGCTGGAAACACCATATATTTT. As protein: CASSLQGFAGNTIYF.

The chain links TRBV2 to TRBJ1-5; D is unclear. The CDR3 consists of 14 residues. CDR1 is SNHLY and CDR2 is FYNNEI in the germline V gene. Trimming removed 0 bases at V and 7 bases at J, with 10 bases between. The CDR3 loop reads CASSEALVGQPQHF. Here the CDR3 DNA reads TGTGCCAGCAGTGAAGCGCTGGTGGGCCAGCCCCAGCATTTT.

The V and J genes are TRBV6-5 and TRBJ2-5, with TRBD1 matching over 7 bases. Germline lookup yields CDR1 MNHEY and CDR2 SVGAGI. This CDR3 comprises 13 residues. J was trimmed by 4 bases and V by 6 bases; bases with no gene match: 5. In DNA, the CDR3 is TGTGCCAGCAGATCGACAGGGCTAGAGACCCAGTACTTC. It is translated as CASRSTGLETQYF.

This clone has only a few counts. One end of the junction fails to match germline, which may point to a read error. The rearrangement links TRBV20-1 to TRBJ2-3, with 8 bases identical to TRBD2. The CDR3 consists of 9 residues. Per germline, CDR1 DFQATT and CDR2 SNEGSKA (reference sequence). The CDR3, as DNA: TGCAGTGCCCCGAGCGGGGGCCACTTT. Translation: CSAPSGGHF.

This chain connects TRBV28 to TRBJ2-7, with D possibly TRBD2 on 7 matching bases. The CDR3 covers 14 residues. From germline, CDR1 is MDHEN and CDR2 SYDVKM. Trimming shortened V by 7 bases and J by 2 bases, and 15 bases separated the two germline ends. For the CDR3, the DNA is TGTGCCAGCACCGAGGGGGGGGCCACCTACGAGCAGTACTTC. It is translated as CASTEGGATYEQYF.

The chain couples TRBV27 to TRBJ2-2; 10 positions match TRBD2. There are 16 residues in the CDR3. V shed 2 bases, J shed 0 bases, and the junction held 0 bases outside the gene matches. In germline, CDR1 is MNHEY, CDR2 SMNVEV (reference sequence). CDR3 DNA: TGTGCCAGCAGTTTACTAGCGGGGGCGAACACCGGGGAGCTGTTTTTT. Translation gives CASSLLAGANTGELFF.

The V call is TRBV4-3, the J call TRBJ1-1; TRBD1 aligns across 8 bases. Trimming removed 5 bases from V and 3 bases from J; junction bases left unmatched: 5. CDR1 is LGHNA, CDR2 YSLEER, per germline. The CDR3 spans 14 residues. The CDR3 DNA sequence: TGCGCCAGCAGCACGCAGACAGGGGACACTGAAGCTTTCTTT. Translating it yields CASSTQTGDTEAFF.